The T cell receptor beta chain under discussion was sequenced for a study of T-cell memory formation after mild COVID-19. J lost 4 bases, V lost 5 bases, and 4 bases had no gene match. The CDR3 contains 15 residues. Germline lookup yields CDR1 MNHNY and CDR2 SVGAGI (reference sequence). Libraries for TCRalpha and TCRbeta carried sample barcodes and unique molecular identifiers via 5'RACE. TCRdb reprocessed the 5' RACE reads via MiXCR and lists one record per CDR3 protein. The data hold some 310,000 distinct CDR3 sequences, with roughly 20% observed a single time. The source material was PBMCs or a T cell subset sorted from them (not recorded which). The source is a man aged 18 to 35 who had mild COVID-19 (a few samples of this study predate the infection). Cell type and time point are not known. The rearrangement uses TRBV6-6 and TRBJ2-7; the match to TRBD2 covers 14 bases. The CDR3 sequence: CASSHGLAGGYEQYF. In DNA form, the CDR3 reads TGTGCCAGCAGTCATGGACTAGCGGGGGGTTACGAGCAGTACTTC.